A selection of T cell receptor beta chains follows, all from one sample in a study of shared clonotypes between healthy human individuals. The data were produced by immunoSEQ multiplex PCR, yet TCRdb's version contains in-frame clones alone and is incomplete. The table lists over 2 million clones, 90% to 95% of them singletons. The source material was naive CD4+ T cells sorted from blood. The receptors come from a young man in good health. Each CDR3 is given with its conserved first and last residue. The order of the fields is J gene, V gene, clone size, D gene, CDR3 DNA, CDR3 protein. A D gene is named only where the DNA matches it firmly. The size entry is marked missing in some rows and otherwise reads once, few, many or a size class.

TRBJ2-5 | TRBV6-5 | few | - | TGTGCCAGCAGTTTACCAGGACAAGAGACCCAGTACTTC | CASSLPGQETQYF
TRBJ1-6 | TRBV2 | - | - | TGTGCCAGTAGGGGCGGGAATTCACCCCTCCACTTT | CASRGGNSPLHF
TRBJ1-2 | TRBV28 | - | - | TGTGCCAGCAGCGTTCACGGGGGGGCGTATATGAACTATGGCTACACCTTC | CASSVHGGAYMNYGYTF
TRBJ2-7 | TRBV15 | - | TRBD2 | TGTGCCACCAGCAGCGGTAGCGGGAGGGTGGATGAGCAGTACTTC | CATSSGSGRVDEQYF
TRBJ1-2 | TRBV6-1 | once | - | TGTGCCAGCTCGGAGAATAACTATGGCTACACCTTC | CASSENNYGYTF
TRBJ1-4 | TRBV6-1 | - | TRBD1 | TGTGCCAGCAGTGGGACAGGGGCTAATGAAAAACTGTTTTTT | CASSGTGANEKLFF
TRBJ2-1 | TRBV2 | - | TRBD1 | TGTGCCAGCAGCAAACAGGGGACCCCCTACAATGAGCAGTTCTTC | CASSKQGTPYNEQFF
TRBJ2-2 | TRBV28 | - | TRBD1 | TGTGCCACCAGGGGACAGTTACTCAGCCGGGAGCTGTTTTTT | CATRGQLLSRELFF
TRBJ1-1 | TRBV4-3 | - | TRBD1 | TGCGCCAGCAGCCAGGACAGGGGCGGGTTTCGAGCTTTCTTT | CASSQDRGGFRAFF
TRBJ2-7 | TRBV5-1 | once | TRBD1 | TGCGCCAGCAGGGGGGACAGGTTCTACGAGCAGTACTTC | CASRGDRFYEQYF
TRBJ2-7 | TRBV19 | - | - | TGTGCCAGTAGTATCGAGGGGGAACAGTACTTC | CASSIEGEQYF
TRBJ1-1 | TRBV14 | - | - | TGTGCCAGCAGCCAAGATCTGATAAACACTGAAGCTTTCTTT | CASSQDLINTEAFF
TRBJ2-6 | TRBV7-3 | - | - | TGTGCCAGCAGCTTCGACAACACACCTGGGGCCAACGTCCTGACTTTC | CASSFDNTPGANVLTF
TRBJ1-2 | TRBV11-2 | - | TRBD1 | TGTGCCAGCAGCTTAGGCCAGGGACAGAACTATGGCTACACCTTC | CASSLGQGQNYGYTF
TRBJ2-6 | TRBV29-1 | - | - | TGCAGCGTTGAAAATGCGGGCTCTGGGGCCAACGTCCTGACTTTC | CSVENAGSGANVLTF
TRBJ2-5 | TRBV27 | - | TRBD2 | TGTGCCAGCAGTTTTAGCGGGAAACAAGAGACCCAGTACTTC | CASSFSGKQETQYF
TRBJ2-7 | TRBV19 | - | TRBD1 | TGTGCCAGTAGTAAACCCGGGACAGGGGATTACGAGCAGTACTTC | CASSKPGTGDYEQYF
TRBJ2-7 | TRBV6-1 | - | TRBD2 | TGTGCCAGCAGTGGATATGCCGGGACTAGCGGAAGCCCGATACCCTACGAGCAGTACTTC | CASSGYAGTSGSPIPYEQYF
TRBJ1-4 | TRBV5-5 | - | - | TGTGCCAGCAGTCCCGGACACGGGGGAAATGAAAAACTGTTTTTT | CASSPGHGGNEKLFF
TRBJ2-7 | TRBV11-2 | - | - | TGTGCCAGCAGCTTAGACCCGGGGCAGTCCTACGAGCAGTACTTC | CASSLDPGQSYEQYF
TRBJ1-1 | TRBV6-1 | - | - | TGTGCCAGCAGTGAGCCCGGGTGGGAAGCTTTCTTT | CASSEPGWEAFF
TRBJ1-2 | TRBV6-5 | - | - | TGTGCCAGCAGTATCGAAGGCGGCTATGGCTACACCTTC | CASSIEGGYGYTF
TRBJ1-4 | TRBV5-6 | - | - | TGTGCCAGCACCTCCCTGCGGGGGAAAGAGAGTGAAAAACTGTTTTTT | CASTSLRGKESEKLFF
TRBJ2-3 | TRBV9 | once | TRBD2 | TGTGCCAGCGGGCAAGGACTAGCGGGAGCGACAGATACGCAGTATTTT | CASGQGLAGATDTQYF
TRBJ2-3 | TRBV7-9 | - | TRBD2 | TGTGCCAGCAGCATAATTCTGGGCGGGGGGACAGATACGCAGTATTTT | CASSIILGGGTDTQYF
TRBJ2-3 | TRBV28 | - | - | TGTGCCAGCAGCGCAGTCTCGGTGGCGCAGTATTTT | CASSAVSVAQYF
TRBJ2-5 | TRBV5-1 | - | - | TGCGCCAGCAGTCAAAACAGACAGGGAGGAGAGACCCAGTACTTC | CASSQNRQGGETQYF
TRBJ2-7 | TRBV7-9 | - | - | TGTGCCAGCAGCACTTCCCCGTCCGAGCAGTACTTC | CASSTSPSEQYF
TRBJ1-5 | TRBV10-3 | - | - | TGTGCCATCAGTGACAATAGGGGAGGTCAGCCCCAGCATTTT | CAISDNRGGQPQHF
TRBJ2-6 | TRBV28 | - | - | TGTGCCAGCAGCTCGGGGAAGCTTGGGGCCAACGTCCTGACTTTC | CASSSGKLGANVLTF
TRBJ2-3 | TRBV29-1 | - | - | TGCAGCGTTGAGGAAGATACGAGGCCAGATACGCAGTATTTT | CSVEEDTRPDTQYF
TRBJ2-2 | TRBV7-6 | - | TRBD1 | TGTGCCAGCAGCTACTCGACAGGGACCGGGGAGCTGTTTTTT | CASSYSTGTGELFF
TRBJ2-3 | TRBV9 | - | TRBD1 | TGTGCCAGCAGCTTAGACGGGAAGGGGGCCACAGATACGCAGTATTTT | CASSLDGKGATDTQYF
TRBJ2-5 | TRBV29-1 | - | TRBD2 | TGCAGCGTTGAATATATCCGGAGCGGGGGCAAAGGAGAGACCCAGTACTTC | CSVEYIRSGGKGETQYF
TRBJ2-7 | TRBV2 | - | TRBD1 | TGTGCCACCGGACAGGTTTCCTACGAGCAGTACTTC | CATGQVSYEQYF
TRBJ2-5 | TRBV4-2 | - | TRBD2 | TGTGCCAGCAGCCAGGGGCGAGCGGGGGCGTTTCAAGAGACCCAGTACTTC | CASSQGRAGAFQETQYF
TRBJ1-2 | TRBV6-1 | - | TRBD1 | TGTGCCAGCAGTGATGGGGCAGGGGGCGACTATGGCTACACCTTC | CASSDGAGGDYGYTF
TRBJ2-5 | TRBV18 | - | - | TGTGCCAGCTCACCAGAGTGGCAAGAGACCCAGTACTTC | CASSPEWQETQYF
TRBJ2-7 | TRBV25-1 | - | - | TGTGCCAGCAGTGGCCCTACGGGTTCCTACGAGCAGTACTTC | CASSGPTGSYEQYF
TRBJ2-2 | TRBV10-3 | - | TRBD2 | TGTGCCAATAGCGGGACTAACACCGGGGAGCTGTTTTTT | CANSGTNTGELFF
TRBJ1-2 | TRBV29-1 | - | - | TGCAGCGTTGACCAGACCTGGGGCTATGGCTACACCTTC | CSVDQTWGYGYTF
TRBJ1-5 | TRBV6-1 | - | - | TGTGCCAGCAGTGAAGAGGTAGGGCAGCCCCAGCATTTT | CASSEEVGQPQHF
TRBJ2-1 | TRBV5-1 | - | - | TGCGCCAGCAGCTTGGCGGGTTCTCTCGCCAGTTACAATGAGCAGTTCTTC | CASSLAGSLASYNEQFF
TRBJ1-2 | TRBV2 | - | - | TGTGCCAGCAGTGAAGACCTCGGCTACACCTTC | CASSEDLGYTF
TRBJ2-1 | TRBV29-1 | - | TRBD2 | TGCAGCGTATGGAAGCGGGATTTTGAGCAGTTCTTC | CSVWKRDFEQFF
TRBJ2-2 | TRBV6-5 | - | - | TGTGCCAGCAGAACCGCTGGAGGGAACACCGGGGAGCTGTTTTTT | CASRTAGGNTGELFF
TRBJ1-1 | TRBV20-1 | - | - | TGCAGTGTCAACGGGAACACTGAAGCTTTCTTT | CSVNGNTEAFF
TRBJ2-6 | TRBV18 | - | - | TGTGCCAGCTCACAGACCGGACAGCGAATCATCTCTGGGGCCAACGTCCTGACTTTC | CASSQTGQRIISGANVLTF
TRBJ1-5 | TRBV4-2 | - | - | TGTGCCAGCAGCCAAGATGCTATGATTAATCAGCCCCAGCATTTT | CASSQDAMINQPQHF